Listed below are T cell receptor beta chains from one sample, sequenced in a study of T cell repertoires in cytomegalovirus infection. In TCRdb, the reads were re-called with MiXCR into one record per CDR3 protein. The top ten hold roughly 8% of the sample, which has roughly 600,000 distinct CDR3 sequences, 24% seen once. Source material: CD8+ T cells from PBMCs. Source of these receptors: a human donor in good health (CMV status not recorded). Some clones in this sample may be carry-over from other donors' samples. CDR3s include the opening cysteine and the closing phenylalanine or tryptophan. A D gene is named only where the DNA matches it firmly. Not every row has a clone size; where given, it reads once, few, many or a size class.

J gene,V gene,D gene,CDR3 length,clone size,CDR3 protein,CDR3 DNA
TRBJ1-5,TRBV20-1,.,15,.,CSARDPREGNQPQHF,TGCAGTGCTAGAGACCCTCGAGAGGGCAATCAGCCCCAGCATTTT
TRBJ2-3,TRBV15,.,14,.,CATSNRMSTDTQYF,TGTGCCACCAGCAACAGGATGAGCACAGATACGCAGTATTTT
TRBJ2-5,TRBV10-2,TRBD1,15,.,CASSPGQGALRAQYF,TGCGCCAGCAGCCCGGGACAGGGGGCTCTACGGGCCCAGTACTTC
TRBJ1-2,TRBV10-3,.,14,.,CAISEVQVNYGYTF,TGTGCCATCAGTGAGGTGCAGGTGAACTATGGCTACACCTTC
TRBJ1-4,TRBV28,.,15,many,CASSATDPADEKLFF,TGTGCCAGCAGCGCCACGGACCCCGCCGATGAAAAACTGTTTTTT
TRBJ2-5,TRBV25-1,TRBD2,15,few,CASSLAGGPGETQYF,TGTGCCAGCTCCTTAGCGGGGGGCCCAGGGGAGACCCAGTACTTC
TRBJ1-3,TRBV29-1,.,15,.,CSVEIWAFSGNTIYF,TGCAGCGTTGAGATCTGGGCCTTCTCTGGAAACACCATATATTTT
TRBJ1-1,TRBV11-2,TRBD1,16,few,CASSWVTGGPAAEAFF,TGTGCCAGCAGCTGGGTGACAGGGGGTCCAGCGGCTGAAGCTTTCTTT
TRBJ2-3,TRBV7-9,TRBD1,17,.,CASSLAGEQGAVDTQYF,TGTGCCAGCAGCTTAGCTGGAGAACAGGGGGCAGTAGATACGCAGTATTTT
TRBJ2-3,TRBV7-2,TRBD2,17,many,CASSLAVAGGRTDTQYF,TGTGCCAGCAGCTTAGCGGTAGCGGGGGGGCGCACAGATACGCAGTATTTT
TRBJ2-2,TRBV7-9,.,12,.,CATPWNTGELFF,TGTGCCACCCCCTGGAACACCGGGGAGCTGTTTTTT
TRBJ2-5,TRBV4-1,TRBD1,14,.,CASSYGQASETQYF,TGCGCCAGCAGCTACGGACAGGCCAGTGAGACCCAGTATTTC
TRBJ1-1,TRBV29-1,TRBD1,14,.,CSVERDRGNTEAFF,TGCAGCGTTGAACGGGACAGGGGAAACACTGAAGCTTTCTTT
TRBJ1-1,TRBV29-1,.,12,few,CSVLDSKTEAFF,TGCAGCGTTCTCGATAGTAAGACTGAAGCTTTCTTT
TRBJ1-2,TRBV7-2,.,14,many,CASITDRFPYGYTF,TGTGCCAGCATCACAGACAGATTCCCCTATGGCTACACCTTC
TRBJ2-3,TRBV11-2,TRBD2,16,few,CASSPRSGLRRNTQYF,TGTGCCAGCAGCCCCCGTAGCGGGCTAAGGAGGAATACGCAGTATTTT
TRBJ2-7,TRBV5-6,TRBD1,17,.,CASSLRGTGIYSYEQYF,TGTGCCAGCAGCTTGCGTGGGACAGGGATATATTCCTACGAGCAGTACTTC
TRBJ1-4,TRBV27,.,13,.,CASSLRAGEKLFF,TGTGCCAGCAGTTTAAGGGCTGGGGAAAAACTGTTTTTT
TRBJ2-1,TRBV29-1,.,12,many,CSVELGGNEQFF,TGCAGCGTGGAGCTGGGGGGTAATGAGCAGTTCTTC
TRBJ2-1,TRBV4-1,.,13,.,CVSSQDSYNEQFF,TGTGTCAGCAGCCAAGATAGCTACAATGAGCAGTTCTTC
TRBJ2-1,TRBV29-1,TRBD1,17,.,CSVKDWVGGPSYNEQFF,TGCAGCGTTAAAGATTGGGTAGGGGGCCCTTCCTACAATGAGCAGTTCTTC
TRBJ1-1,TRBV29-1,TRBD1,15,.,CSVGVPDRGSTEAFF,TGCAGCGTTGGGGTCCCCGACAGGGGATCCACTGAAGCTTTCTTT
TRBJ2-5,TRBV6-1,TRBD2,16,.,CASRRMDSGGEETQYF,TGTGCCAGCAGGAGGATGGATAGCGGGGGGGAAGAGACCCAGTACTTC
TRBJ1-5,TRBV28,.,14,many,CASSPWGGQQPQHF,TGTGCCAGCAGCCCCTGGGGGGGGCAACAGCCCCAGCATTTT
TRBJ1-6,TRBV6-1,.,16,.,CASSASGSSYNSPLHF,TGTGCCAGCAGTGCCTCGGGAAGCTCCTATAATTCACCCCTCCACTTT
TRBJ1-4,TRBV28,.,15,.,CASSFGGGVDEKLFF,TGTGCCAGCAGTTTTGGGGGCGGAGTGGATGAAAAACTGTTTTTT
TRBJ2-5,TRBV27,.,14,.,CASSFVRGVETQYF,TGTGCCAGCAGTTTCGTGAGAGGTGTGGAGACCCAGTACTTC
TRBJ1-2,TRBV19,.,13,few,CASSRGGSYGYTF,TGTGCCAGTAGCAGGGGCGGCTCCTATGGCTACACCTTC
TRBJ1-1,TRBV12-3/TRBV12-4,.,16,.,CASSFITEIMNTEAFF,TGTGCCAGCAGTTTCATAACAGAGATCATGAACACTGAAGCTTTCTTT
TRBJ2-1,TRBV20-1,TRBD1,18,.,CSAKGGTGFSMFINEQFF,TGCAGTGCTAAAGGAGGGACAGGGTTTAGTATGTTTATCAATGAGCAGTTCTTC
TRBJ2-1,TRBV20-1,TRBD2,17,.,CSARVGSGGEFYDEQFF,TGCAGTGCTAGAGTTGGTAGCGGGGGGGAGTTTTACGATGAGCAGTTCTTC
TRBJ1-1,TRBV5-6,.,14,few,CASSLGGGALGAFF,TGTGCCAGCAGCCTGGGAGGGGGGGCTCTTGGAGCTTTCTTT
TRBJ2-1,TRBV28,.,15,.,CASSLEPRSYNEQFF,TGTGCCAGCAGTTTAGAGCCCCGGTCCTACAATGAGCAGTTCTTC
TRBJ1-1,TRBV6-5,.,13,.,CASSYRGLGEAFF,TGTGCCAGCAGTTACAGGGGCTTGGGTGAAGCTTTCTTT
TRBJ1-1,TRBV10-1,TRBD1,16,few,CASSGAGGGMNTEAFF,TGCGCCAGCAGTGGGGCAGGGGGCGGAATGAACACTGAAGCTTTCTTT
TRBJ1-1,TRBV19,.,15,many,CASIDSGGAENEAFF,TGTGCCAGTATTGATTCGGGAGGGGCCGAGAATGAAGCTTTCTTT
TRBJ1-1,TRBV6-4,.,14,few,CASSPTTQNTEAFF,TGTGCCAGCAGTCCAACGACACAGAACACTGAAGCTTTCTTT
TRBJ1-2,TRBV28,.,13,few,CASSPIASYGYTF,TGTGCCAGCAGTCCTATAGCCAGCTATGGCTACACCTTC
TRBJ1-2,TRBV20-1,.,16,.,CSARAPPGPESYGYTF,TGCAGTGCTAGAGCCCCCCCGGGCCCCGAATCCTATGGCTACACCTTC
TRBJ2-3,TRBV7-8,.,15,many,CASSLELRSTDTQYF,TGTGCCAGCAGCTTAGAGCTACGAAGCACAGATACGCAGTATTTT
TRBJ2-1,TRBV19,.,14,few,CASSKHEVTDEQFF,TGTGCCAGTAGCAAACATGAGGTTACCGATGAGCAGTTCTTC
TRBJ1-4,TRBV13,TRBD1,14,.,CASSLGTGSGKLFF,TGTGCCAGCTCCCTGGGGACAGGGTCCGGAAAACTGTTTTTT
TRBJ1-5,TRBV19,.,14,.,CASSIGYSYQPQHF,TGTGCCAGTAGTATTGGATATAGCTATCAGCCCCAGCATTTT
TRBJ2-5,TRBV28,TRBD1,15,many,CASSLYRGQQETQYF,TGTGCCAGCAGTTTATACAGGGGACAACAAGAGACCCAGTACTTC
TRBJ2-1,TRBV28,TRBD2,18,many,CASSLLGSSGEGLNEQFF,TGTGCCAGCAGTTTATTAGGGTCTAGCGGGGAAGGCCTCAATGAGCAGTTCTTC
TRBJ2-1,TRBV4-1,TRBD1,15,few,CASSLRDREHNEQFF,TGCGCCAGCAGCCTCCGGGACAGGGAGCACAATGAGCAGTTCTTC
TRBJ2-7,TRBV6-5,TRBD1,15,.,CASSLRDRGSYEQYF,TGTGCCAGCAGTCTCCGGGACAGGGGTTCCTACGAGCAGTACTTC
TRBJ1-1,TRBV19,TRBD1,14,.,CASSTGGQARGAFF,TGTGCCAGCAGTACGGGAGGACAGGCCCGAGGAGCTTTCTTT
TRBJ1-5,TRBV6-4,.,18,few,CASSDSRKRVQGNQPQHF,TGTGCCAGCAGTGACTCGAGGAAGAGGGTTCAAGGAAATCAGCCCCAGCATTTT
TRBJ1-1,TRBV20-1,TRBD1,15,.,CSASPWDRGLTEAFF,TGCAGTGCTAGCCCCTGGGACAGGGGGCTCACTGAAGCTTTCTTT
TRBJ2-2,TRBV7-2,.,16,few,CASSLRPFSNAGELFF,TGTGCCAGCAGCCTACGTCCCTTTTCTAACGCCGGGGAGCTGTTTTTT
TRBJ2-5,TRBV7-2,TRBD2,16,many,CASSLALAGGRETQYF,TGTGCCAGCAGCTTAGCGCTAGCGGGGGGGAGGGAGACCCAGTACTTC
TRBJ2-1,TRBV6-5,TRBD1,14,.,CATSPGTANNEQFF,TGTGCCACCAGTCCGGGGACAGCAAACAATGAGCAGTTCTTC
TRBJ2-5,TRBV5-1,TRBD1,15,.,CASSLKGANQETQYF,TGCGCCAGCAGCTTGAAGGGGGCTAACCAAGAGACCCAGTACTTC
TRBJ2-3,TRBV4-3,TRBD2,15,many,CASSQLTRGDDTQYF,TGCGCCAGCAGCCAACTTACCCGGGGGGACGATACGCAGTATTTT